This is a list of T cell receptor beta chains from one sample in a study of post-analysis software for immune sequencing data. TCRdb used MiXCR to reprocess the PCR reads, holding one entry per CDR3 protein. The table has hundreds of thousands of distinct CDR3 sequences, around 47% seen once. Sequencing input: blood. These receptor sequences come from a girl aged 10 to 17 with multiple sclerosis. The CDR3 runs from the conserved cysteine through the conserved F or W. D genes are given only for firm matches. Not all rows give a size; the values are once, few, many and, for expanded clones, a class.

CDR3aa: CASSLYRRDEQYF
CDR3nt: TGTGCCAGCAGCTTATATAGGAGGGACGAGCAGTACTTC
v_gene: TRBV7-2
d_gene: NA
j_gene: TRBJ2-7
abundance: few

CDR3aa: CSAASGGTYNEQFF
CDR3nt: TGCAGCGCCGCTAGCGGGGGGACCTACAATGAGCAGTTCTTC
v_gene: TRBV29-1
d_gene: TRBD2
j_gene: TRBJ2-1
abundance: NA

CDR3aa: CSARGTLADQETQYF
CDR3nt: TGCAGTGCTAGAGGAACCCTAGCGGACCAAGAGACCCAGTACTTC
v_gene: TRBV20-1
d_gene: TRBD2
j_gene: TRBJ2-5
abundance: NA

CDR3aa: CASSSGDSTGELFF
CDR3nt: TGCGCCAGCAGCTCGGGGGACAGCACCGGGGAGCTGTTTTTT
v_gene: TRBV5-1
d_gene: NA
j_gene: TRBJ2-2
abundance: NA

CDR3aa: CAISESGLAAQDTQYF
CDR3nt: TGTGCCATCAGTGAGTCCGGGCTGGCGGCCCAAGATACGCAGTATTTT
v_gene: TRBV10-3
d_gene: NA
j_gene: TRBJ2-3
abundance: NA

CDR3aa: CASSLGIDTDTQYF
CDR3nt: TGCGCCAGCAGCCTGGGAATTGACACAGATACGCAGTATTTT
v_gene: TRBV5-1
d_gene: NA
j_gene: TRBJ2-3
abundance: NA

CDR3aa: CASSPVTGTEAFF
CDR3nt: TGTGCCAGCTCACCGGTTACAGGGACTGAAGCTTTCTTT
v_gene: TRBV18
d_gene: NA
j_gene: TRBJ1-1
abundance: NA

CDR3aa: CASSQDRGTGVGETQYF
CDR3nt: TGCGCCAGCAGCCAAGATAGGGGGACAGGGGTCGGAGAGACCCAGTACTTC
v_gene: TRBV4-1
d_gene: TRBD1
j_gene: TRBJ2-5
abundance: few

CDR3aa: CASSQVSRLNTEAFF
CDR3nt: TGTGCCAGCAGCCAAGTGAGTCGGTTGAACACTGAAGCTTTCTTT
v_gene: TRBV4-2
d_gene: NA
j_gene: TRBJ1-1
abundance: NA

CDR3aa: CASSLGTVSNQPQHF
CDR3nt: TGTGCCAGCAGTCTCGGGACAGTATCCAATCAGCCCCAGCATTTT
v_gene: TRBV12-3/TRBV12-4
d_gene: TRBD1
j_gene: TRBJ1-5
abundance: NA

CDR3aa: CSARPGTGLYEQYF
CDR3nt: TGCAGTGCTAGACCAGGGACTGGCTTGTACGAGCAGTACTTC
v_gene: TRBV20-1
d_gene: NA
j_gene: TRBJ2-7
abundance: few

CDR3aa: CASVAGMGDTQYF
CDR3nt: TGTGCCTCGGTGGCAGGGATGGGAGATACGCAGTATTTT
v_gene: TRBV12-3/TRBV12-4
d_gene: NA
j_gene: TRBJ2-3
abundance: few

CDR3aa: CASSSGDNTEAFF
CDR3nt: TGTGCCAGCAGTTCCGGGGACAACACTGAAGCTTTCTTT
v_gene: TRBV12-3/TRBV12-4
d_gene: NA
j_gene: TRBJ1-1
abundance: few

CDR3aa: CSVDALNRGRHGYTF
CDR3nt: TGCAGCGTTGACGCCTTAAATCGGGGTCGCCATGGCTACACCTTC
v_gene: TRBV29-1
d_gene: NA
j_gene: TRBJ1-2
abundance: NA

CDR3aa: CASSLGTPRQFF
CDR3nt: TGTGCCAGCAGCTTAGGTACGCCCCGACAGTTCTTC
v_gene: TRBV7-9
d_gene: NA
j_gene: TRBJ2-1
abundance: few

CDR3aa: CASSLERTVTYEQYF
CDR3nt: TGTGCCAGCAGCTTAGAGCGGACAGTCACCTACGAGCAGTACTTC
v_gene: TRBV11-2
d_gene: NA
j_gene: TRBJ2-7
abundance: NA